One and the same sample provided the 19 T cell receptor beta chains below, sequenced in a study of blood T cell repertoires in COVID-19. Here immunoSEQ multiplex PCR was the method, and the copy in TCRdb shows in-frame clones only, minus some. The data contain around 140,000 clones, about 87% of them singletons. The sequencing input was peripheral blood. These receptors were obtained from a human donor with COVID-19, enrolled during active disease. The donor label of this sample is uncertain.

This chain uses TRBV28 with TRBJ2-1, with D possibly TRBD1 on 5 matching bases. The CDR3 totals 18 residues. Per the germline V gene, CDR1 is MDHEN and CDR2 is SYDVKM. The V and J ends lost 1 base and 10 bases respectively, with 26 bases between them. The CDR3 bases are TGTGCCAGCAGTTTATACGGCAGGGTGGGAACCTCTTCACCCGAGCAGTTCTTC. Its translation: CASSLYGRVGTSSPEQFF.

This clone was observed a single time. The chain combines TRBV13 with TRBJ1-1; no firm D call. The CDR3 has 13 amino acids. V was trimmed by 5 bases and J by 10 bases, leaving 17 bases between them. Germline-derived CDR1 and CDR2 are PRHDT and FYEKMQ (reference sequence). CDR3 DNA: TGTGCCAGCAGCCTTGGACTCCCGGAGGCAGCTTTCTTT. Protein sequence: CASSLGLPEAAFF.

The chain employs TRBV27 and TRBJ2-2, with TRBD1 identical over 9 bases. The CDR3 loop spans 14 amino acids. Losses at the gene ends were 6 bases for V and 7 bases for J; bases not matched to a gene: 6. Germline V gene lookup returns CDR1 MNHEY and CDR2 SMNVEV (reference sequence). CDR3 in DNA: TGTGCCAGCAGACCGGGACAGGGTTTCGGGGAGCTGTTTTTT. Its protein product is CASRPGQGFGELFF.

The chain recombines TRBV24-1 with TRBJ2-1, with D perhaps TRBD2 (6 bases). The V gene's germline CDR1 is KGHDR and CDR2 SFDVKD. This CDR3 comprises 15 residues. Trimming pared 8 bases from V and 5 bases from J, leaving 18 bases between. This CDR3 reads CATTWVGEENNEQFF. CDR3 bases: TGTGCCACCACGTGGGTAGGGGAGGAGAACAATGAGCAGTTCTTC.

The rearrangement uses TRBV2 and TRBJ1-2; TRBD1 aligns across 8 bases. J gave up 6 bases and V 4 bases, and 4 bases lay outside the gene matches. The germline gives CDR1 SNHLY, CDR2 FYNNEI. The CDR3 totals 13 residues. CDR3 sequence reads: CASSGQGAHGYTF. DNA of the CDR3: TGTGCCAGCAGTGGTCAGGGGGCACATGGCTACACCTTC.

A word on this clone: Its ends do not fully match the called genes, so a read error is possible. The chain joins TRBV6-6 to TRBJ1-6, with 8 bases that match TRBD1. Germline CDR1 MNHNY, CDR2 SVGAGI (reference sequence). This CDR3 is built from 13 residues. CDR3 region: CASSYSLGTGDFF. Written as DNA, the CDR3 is TGTGCCAGCAGTTACTCTCTCGGGACAGGAGACTTCTTT.

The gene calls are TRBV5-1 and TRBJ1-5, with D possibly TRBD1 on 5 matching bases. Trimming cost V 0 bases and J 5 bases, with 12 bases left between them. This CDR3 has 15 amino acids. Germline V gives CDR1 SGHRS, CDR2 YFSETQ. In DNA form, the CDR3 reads TGCGCCAGCAGCTTGGGTCTGCCAGGGCATCAGCCCCAGCATTTT. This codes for CASSLGLPGHQPQHF.

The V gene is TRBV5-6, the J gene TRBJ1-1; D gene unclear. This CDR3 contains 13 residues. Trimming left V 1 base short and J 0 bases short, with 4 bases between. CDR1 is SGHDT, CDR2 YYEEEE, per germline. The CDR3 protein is CASSLSMNTEAFF. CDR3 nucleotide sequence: TGTGCCAGCAGCTTGAGCATGAACACTGAAGCTTTCTTT.

In DNA form, the CDR3 reads TGTGCCAGCAGTGAAGGGACTAACCGGCAGGGCTACACCTTC. Translated: CASSEGTNRQGYTF. The J gene is TRBJ1-2, the V gene TRBV6-1; no clear D. Germline CDR1 MNHNS, CDR2 SASEGT. The CDR3 runs to 14 residues. V was pared by 1 base and J by 8 bases, with 14 bases between.

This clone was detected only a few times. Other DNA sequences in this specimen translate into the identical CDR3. The CDR3 reads CASSPRTGDEKLFF. The CDR3, as DNA: TGTGCCAGCAGCCCACGGACAGGGGATGAAAAACTGTTTTTT. V is TRBV7-9 and J is TRBJ1-4, with 9 nucleotides matching TRBD1. Germline CDR1 SEHNR, CDR2 FQNEAQ (reference sequence). The CDR3 is made up of 14 amino acids. V shed 5 bases, J shed 6 bases, and the junction held 4 bases outside the gene matches.

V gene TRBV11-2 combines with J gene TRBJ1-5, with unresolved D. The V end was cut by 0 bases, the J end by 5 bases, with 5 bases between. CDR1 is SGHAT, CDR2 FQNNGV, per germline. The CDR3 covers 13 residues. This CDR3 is CASSLDTDQPQHF. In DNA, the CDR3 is TGTGCCAGCAGCTTAGATACGGATCAGCCCCAGCATTTT.

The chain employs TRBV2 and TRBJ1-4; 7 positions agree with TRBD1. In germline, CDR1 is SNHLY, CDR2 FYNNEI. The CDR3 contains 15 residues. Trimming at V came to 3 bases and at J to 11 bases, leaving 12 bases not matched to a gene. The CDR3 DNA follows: TGTGCCAGCAGTGACGAGGGGGCGATCCTCACGAAACTGTTTTTT. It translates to CASSDEGAILTKLFF.

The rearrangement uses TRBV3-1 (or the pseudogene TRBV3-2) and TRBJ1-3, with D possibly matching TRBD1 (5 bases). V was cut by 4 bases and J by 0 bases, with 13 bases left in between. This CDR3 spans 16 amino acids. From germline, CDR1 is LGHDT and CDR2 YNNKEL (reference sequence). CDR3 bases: TGTGCCAGCAGCCCGGGGGGGGGAGGCTCTGGAAACACCATATATTTT. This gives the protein CASSPGGGGSGNTIYF.

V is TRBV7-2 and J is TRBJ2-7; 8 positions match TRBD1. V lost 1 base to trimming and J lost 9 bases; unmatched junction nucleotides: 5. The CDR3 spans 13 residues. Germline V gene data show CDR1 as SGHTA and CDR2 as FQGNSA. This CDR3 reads CASSLGTGMVQYF. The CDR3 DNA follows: TGTGCCAGCAGCTTAGGGACAGGGATGGTGCAGTACTTC.

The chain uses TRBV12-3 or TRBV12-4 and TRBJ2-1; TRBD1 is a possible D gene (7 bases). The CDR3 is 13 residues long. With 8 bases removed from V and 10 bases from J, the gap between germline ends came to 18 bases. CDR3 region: CASRAGGWQEQFF. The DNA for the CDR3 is TGTGCCAGCCGGGCAGGGGGGTGGCAGGAGCAGTTCTTC.

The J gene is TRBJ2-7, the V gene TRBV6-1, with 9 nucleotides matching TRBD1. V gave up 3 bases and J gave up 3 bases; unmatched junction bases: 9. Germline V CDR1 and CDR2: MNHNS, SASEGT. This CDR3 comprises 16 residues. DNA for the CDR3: TGTGCCAGCAGTGATTGGACAGGGGCGATAGGCTACGAGCAGTACTTC. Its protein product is CASSDWTGAIGYEQYF.

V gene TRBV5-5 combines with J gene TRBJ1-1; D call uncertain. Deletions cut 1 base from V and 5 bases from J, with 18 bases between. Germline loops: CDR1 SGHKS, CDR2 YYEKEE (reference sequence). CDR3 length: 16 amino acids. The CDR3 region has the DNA TGTGCCAGCAGCTTGCTACCGGGTGACCTGGTAACTGAAGCTTTCTTT. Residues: CASSLLPGDLVTEAFF.

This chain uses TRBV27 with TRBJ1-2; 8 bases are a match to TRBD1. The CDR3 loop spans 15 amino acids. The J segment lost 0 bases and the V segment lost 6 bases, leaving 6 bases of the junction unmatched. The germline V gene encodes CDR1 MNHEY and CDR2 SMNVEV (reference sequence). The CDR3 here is CASRITGGPNYGYTF. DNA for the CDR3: TGTGCCAGCAGGATTACAGGGGGGCCTAACTATGGCTACACCTTC.

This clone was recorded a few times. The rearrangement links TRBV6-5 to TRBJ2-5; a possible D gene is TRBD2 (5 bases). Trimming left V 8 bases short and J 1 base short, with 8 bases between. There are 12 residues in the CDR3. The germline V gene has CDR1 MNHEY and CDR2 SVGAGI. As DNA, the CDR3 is TGTGCCAGCGGGGAGTTCCAAGAGACCCAGTACTTC. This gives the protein CASGEFQETQYF.